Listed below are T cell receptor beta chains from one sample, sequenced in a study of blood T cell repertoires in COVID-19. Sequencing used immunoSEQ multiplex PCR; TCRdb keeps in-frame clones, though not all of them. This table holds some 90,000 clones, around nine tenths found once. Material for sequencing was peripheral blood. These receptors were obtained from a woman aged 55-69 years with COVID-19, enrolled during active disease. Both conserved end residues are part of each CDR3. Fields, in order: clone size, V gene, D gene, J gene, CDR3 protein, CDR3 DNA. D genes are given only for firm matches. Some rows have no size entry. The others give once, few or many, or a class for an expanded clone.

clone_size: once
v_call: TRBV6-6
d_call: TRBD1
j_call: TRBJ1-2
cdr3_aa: CASSLGGPSGYTF
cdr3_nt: TGTGCCAGCAGCCTAGGGGGCCCCAGTGGCTACACCTTC

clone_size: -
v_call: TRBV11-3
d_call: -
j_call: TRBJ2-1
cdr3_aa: CASSLTGYNEQFF
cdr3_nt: TGTGCCAGCAGCTTAACAGGATACAATGAGCAGTTCTTC

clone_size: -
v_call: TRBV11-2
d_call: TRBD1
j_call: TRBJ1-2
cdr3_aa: CASSSVSTGTGIYGYTF
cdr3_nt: TGTGCCAGCAGCTCTGTCAGTACCGGGACAGGAATCTATGGCTACACCTTC

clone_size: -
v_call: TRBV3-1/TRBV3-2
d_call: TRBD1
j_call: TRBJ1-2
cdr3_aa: CASRPTDRGQYGYTF
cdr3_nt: TGTGCCAGCAGACCCACAGACAGGGGGCAATATGGCTACACCTTC

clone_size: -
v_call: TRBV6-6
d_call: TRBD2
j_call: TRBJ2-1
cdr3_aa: CASSQLAGGFESNEQFF
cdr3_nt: TGTGCCAGCAGTCAATTAGCGGGGGGATTTGAATCCAATGAGCAGTTCTTC

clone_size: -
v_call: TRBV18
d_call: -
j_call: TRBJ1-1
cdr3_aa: CASSPRDGGAKAFF
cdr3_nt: TGTGCCAGCTCACCTCGCGATGGCGGGGCCAAGGCTTTCTTT

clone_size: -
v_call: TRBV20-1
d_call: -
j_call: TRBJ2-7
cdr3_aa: CSPDEQYF
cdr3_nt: TGCAGTCCCGACGAGCAGTACTTC

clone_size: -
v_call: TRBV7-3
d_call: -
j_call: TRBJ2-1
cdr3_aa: CASSLTGHNEQFF
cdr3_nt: TGTGCCAGCAGCCTCACGGGTCACAATGAGCAGTTCTTC

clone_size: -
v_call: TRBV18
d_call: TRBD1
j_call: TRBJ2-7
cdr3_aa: CASSPTGDRWYYEQYF
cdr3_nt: TGTGCCAGCTCACCCACCGGGGACAGGTGGTACTACGAGCAGTACTTC

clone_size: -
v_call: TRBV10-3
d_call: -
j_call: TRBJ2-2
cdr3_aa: CAISESSGNTGELFF
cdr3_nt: TGTGCCATCAGTGAGTCGTCGGGGAACACCGGGGAGCTGTTTTTT

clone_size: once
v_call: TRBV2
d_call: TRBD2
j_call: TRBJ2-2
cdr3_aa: CASSGLAGTGELFF
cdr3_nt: TGTGCCAGCAGTGGCCTAGCGGGGACCGGGGAGCTGTTTTTT

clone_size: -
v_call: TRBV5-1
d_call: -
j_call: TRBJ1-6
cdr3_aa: CASSPGRVRTMKSSYNSPLHF
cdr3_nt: TGCGCCAGCAGCCCTGGCAGGGTGCGAACCATGAAGAGCTCCTATAATTCACCCCTCCACTTT

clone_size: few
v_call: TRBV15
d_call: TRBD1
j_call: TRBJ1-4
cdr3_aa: CATSRDRGSEKLFF
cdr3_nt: TGTGCCACCAGCAGAGACAGGGGGAGTGAAAAACTGTTTTTT

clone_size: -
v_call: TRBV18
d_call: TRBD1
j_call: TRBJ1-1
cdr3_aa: CASSPTGASTEAFF
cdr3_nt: TGTGCCAGCTCACCGACAGGGGCTAGCACTGAAGCTTTCTTT

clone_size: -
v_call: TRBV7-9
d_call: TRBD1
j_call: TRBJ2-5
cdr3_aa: CASSRGTGQETQYF
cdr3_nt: TGTGCCAGCAGCAGAGGGACAGGGCAAGAGACCCAGTACTTC

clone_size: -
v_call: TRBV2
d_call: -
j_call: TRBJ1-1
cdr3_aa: CASRQGGFRAFF
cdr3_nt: TGTGCCAGCAGACAAGGAGGGTTCAGAGCTTTCTTT

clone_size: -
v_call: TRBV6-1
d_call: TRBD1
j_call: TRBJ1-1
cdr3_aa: CASSERGGTVNTEAFF
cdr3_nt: TGTGCCAGCAGTGAAAGAGGGGGGACAGTGAACACTGAAGCTTTCTTT

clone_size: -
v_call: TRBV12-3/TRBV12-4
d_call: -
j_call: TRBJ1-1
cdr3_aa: CASRLTGNTEAFF
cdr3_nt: TGTGCCAGCAGGCTGACAGGGAACACTGAAGCTTTCTTT

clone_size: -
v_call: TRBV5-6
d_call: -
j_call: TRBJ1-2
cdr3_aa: CASSFSGATFYGYTF
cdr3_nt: TGTGCCAGCAGCTTTTCTGGGGCGACCTTCTATGGCTACACCTTC

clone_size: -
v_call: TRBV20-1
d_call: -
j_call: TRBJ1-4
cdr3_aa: CSASSFEKLFF
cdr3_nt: TGCAGTGCTAGTTCTTTTGAAAAACTGTTTTTT

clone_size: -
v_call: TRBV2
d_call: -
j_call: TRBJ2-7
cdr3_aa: CASSEGGSEQYF
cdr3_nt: TGTGCCAGCAGTGAAGGGGGCAGCGAGCAGTACTTC

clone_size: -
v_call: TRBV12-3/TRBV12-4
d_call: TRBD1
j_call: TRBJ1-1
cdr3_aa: CASRLGQGLNFF
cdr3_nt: TGTGCCAGCAGGTTGGGACAGGGGTTGAATTTCTTT

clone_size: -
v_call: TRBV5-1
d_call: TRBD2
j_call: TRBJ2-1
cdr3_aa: CASSSGLAHEQFF
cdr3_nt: TGCGCCAGCAGCTCGGGACTAGCCCATGAGCAGTTCTTC

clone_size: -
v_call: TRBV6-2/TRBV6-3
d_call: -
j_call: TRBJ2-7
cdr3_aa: CASSYREKYEQYF
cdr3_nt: TGTGCCAGCAGTTACAGGGAGAAATACGAGCAGTACTTC

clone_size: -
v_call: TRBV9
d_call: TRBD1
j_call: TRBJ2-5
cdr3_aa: CASSEGAQETQYF
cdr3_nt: TGTGCCAGCAGCGAGGGGGCCCAAGAGACCCAGTACTTC

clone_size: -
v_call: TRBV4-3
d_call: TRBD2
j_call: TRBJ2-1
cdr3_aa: CASSQGSSGGWDEQFF
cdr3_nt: TGCGCCAGCAGCCAAGGTTCTAGCGGGGGCTGGGATGAGCAGTTCTTC

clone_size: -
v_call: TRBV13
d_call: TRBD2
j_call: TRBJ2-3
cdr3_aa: CASSLGAGGEDTQYF
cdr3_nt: TGTGCCAGCAGCTTAGGGGCGGGGGGAGAAGATACGCAGTATTTT

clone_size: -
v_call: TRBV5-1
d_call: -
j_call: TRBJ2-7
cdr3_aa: CASSHQGQTYEQYF
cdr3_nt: TGCGCCAGCAGCCACCAGGGACAAACCTACGAGCAGTACTTC

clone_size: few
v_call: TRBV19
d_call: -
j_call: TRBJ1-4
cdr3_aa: CASSVKGTNEKLFF
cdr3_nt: TGTGCCAGTAGCGTTAAGGGGACTAATGAAAAACTGTTTTTT

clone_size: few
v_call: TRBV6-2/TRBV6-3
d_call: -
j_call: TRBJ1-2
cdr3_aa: CASSPELRGPRYTF
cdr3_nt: TGTGCCAGCAGTCCGGAACTCAGGGGACCTCGCTACACCTTC

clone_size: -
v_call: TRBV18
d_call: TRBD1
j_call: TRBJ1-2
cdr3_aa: CASTGQGSGGQYGYTF
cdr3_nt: TGTGCCAGCACAGGACAGGGAAGCGGTGGTCAATATGGCTACACCTTC

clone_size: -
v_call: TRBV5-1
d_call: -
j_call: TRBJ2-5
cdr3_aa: CASSLQVIQETQYF
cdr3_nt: TGCGCCAGCAGCTTACAGGTGATCCAAGAGACCCAGTACTTC

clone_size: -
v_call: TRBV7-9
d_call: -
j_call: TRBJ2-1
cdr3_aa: CASSLAGGNEQFF
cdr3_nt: TGTGCCAGCAGCTTAGCGGGGGGCAATGAGCAGTTCTTC

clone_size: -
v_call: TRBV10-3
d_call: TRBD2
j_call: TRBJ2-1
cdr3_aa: CAISDTLAGGENEQFF
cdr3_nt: TGTGCCATCAGTGATACACTAGCGGGGGGGGAGAATGAGCAGTTCTTC

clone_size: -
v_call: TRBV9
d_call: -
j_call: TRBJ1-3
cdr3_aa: CASSVNSGNTIYF
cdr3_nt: TGTGCCAGCAGCGTTAACTCTGGAAACACCATATATTTT

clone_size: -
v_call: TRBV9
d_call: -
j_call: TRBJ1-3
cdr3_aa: CASSATAGGSGNTIYF
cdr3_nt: TGTGCCAGCAGCGCCACAGCCGGGGGTTCTGGAAACACCATATATTTT

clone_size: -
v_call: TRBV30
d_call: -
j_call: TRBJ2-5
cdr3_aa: CAWSVMETQYF
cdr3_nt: TGTGCCTGGAGTGTCATGGAGACCCAGTACTTC

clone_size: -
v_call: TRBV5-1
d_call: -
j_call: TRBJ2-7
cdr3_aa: CASSHPIGSQEQYF
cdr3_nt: TGCGCCAGCAGCCACCCGATCGGGTCGCAGGAGCAGTACTTC

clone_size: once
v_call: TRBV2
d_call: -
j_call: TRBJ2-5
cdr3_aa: CASSEERGGEETQYF
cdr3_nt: TGTGCCAGCAGTGAAGAGAGGGGGGGAGAGGAGACCCAGTACTTC

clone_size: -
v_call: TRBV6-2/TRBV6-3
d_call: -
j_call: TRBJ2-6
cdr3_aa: CASSYVGTEGTGANVLTF
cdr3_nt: TGTGCCAGCAGTTATGTGGGCACGGAGGGAACTGGGGCCAACGTCCTGACTTTC

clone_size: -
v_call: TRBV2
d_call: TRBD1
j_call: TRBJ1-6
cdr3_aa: CASQDRTGGNSPLHF
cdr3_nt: TGTGCCAGCCAAGACCGGACAGGGGGTAATTCACCCCTCCACTTT

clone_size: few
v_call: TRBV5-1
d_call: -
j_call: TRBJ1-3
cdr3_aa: CASSLGPGGGGNTIYF
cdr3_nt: TGCGCCAGCAGCTTGGGCCCCGGGGGTGGTGGAAACACCATATATTTT

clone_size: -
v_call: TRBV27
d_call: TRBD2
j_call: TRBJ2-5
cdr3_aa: CASSQFGGGSQETQYF
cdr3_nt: TGTGCCAGCAGTCAGTTCGGGGGGGGAAGCCAAGAGACCCAGTACTTC

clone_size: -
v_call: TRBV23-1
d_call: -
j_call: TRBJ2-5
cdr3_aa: CASRDTTGERGVETQYF
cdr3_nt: TGCGCCAGCAGGGACACTACGGGTGAAAGGGGCGTAGAGACCCAGTACTTC

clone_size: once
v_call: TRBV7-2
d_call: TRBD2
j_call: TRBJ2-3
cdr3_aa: CASSLDSGVSTDTQYF
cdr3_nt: TGTGCCAGCAGCTTAGATAGCGGGGTTAGCACAGATACGCAGTATTTT

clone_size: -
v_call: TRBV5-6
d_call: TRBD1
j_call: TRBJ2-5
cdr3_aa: CASSWGQGLQETQYF
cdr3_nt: TGTGCCAGCAGCTGGGGACAGGGACTACAAGAGACCCAGTACTTC

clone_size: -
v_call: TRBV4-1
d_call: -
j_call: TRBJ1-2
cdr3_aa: CASSQAGVGHYGYTF
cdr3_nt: TGCGCCAGCAGCCAGGCGGGGGTCGGGCACTATGGCTACACCTTC

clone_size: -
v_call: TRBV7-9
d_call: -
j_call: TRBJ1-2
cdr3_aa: CASSPRTELYGYTF
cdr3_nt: TGTGCCAGCAGCCCAAGGACAGAGCTCTATGGCTACACCTTC

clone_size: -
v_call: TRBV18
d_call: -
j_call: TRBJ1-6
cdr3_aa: CASSPVRGLNNSPLHF
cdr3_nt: TGTGCCAGCTCACCGGTTCGCGGGCTTAATAATTCACCCCTCCACTTT

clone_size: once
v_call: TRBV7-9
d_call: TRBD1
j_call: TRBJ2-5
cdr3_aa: CASRPDRVETQYF
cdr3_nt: TGTGCCAGCAGACCCGACAGGGTAGAGACCCAGTACTTC

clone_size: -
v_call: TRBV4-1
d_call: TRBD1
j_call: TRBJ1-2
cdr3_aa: CASSLGTGGDLHYGYTF
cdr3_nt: TGCGCCAGCAGCCTTGGGACAGGGGGTGATCTCCACTATGGCTACACCTTC

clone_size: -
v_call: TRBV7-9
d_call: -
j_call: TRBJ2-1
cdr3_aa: CASSFGGGANEQFF
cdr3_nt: TGTGCCAGCAGCTTCGGGGGTGGGGCAAATGAGCAGTTCTTC